These 27 T cell receptor beta chains originate from one sample sequenced in a study of CD8 T cells in Susac syndrome. It was with random hexamers that roughly 0.45 to 1 ug RNA was reverse transcribed. MiXCR, run by TCRdb on the immunoSEQ multiplex PCR reads, gives a single entry per CDR3 protein. Of around 220,000 distinct CDR3 sequences listed, 92% were seen once; the top ten hold about 0.13%. The sample was CD8+ T cells from PBMCs. The receptors derive from a human donor with multiple sclerosis.

The gene calls are TRBV6-5 and TRBJ1-2, with a possible D match to TRBD1 (5 bases). This CDR3 is 13 amino acids long. Trimming stripped 3 bases from V and 10 bases from J, with 15 bases between. CDR1 MNHEY and CDR2 SVGAGI come from the germline V gene. This CDR3 is CASSYSGRGDYTF. The CDR3 bases are TGTGCCAGCAGTTATAGTGGCCGGGGGGACTACACCTTC.

V gene TRBV27 combines with J gene TRBJ2-7, with 10 positions matching TRBD2. With 5 bases clipped from V and 4 bases from J, the junction kept 23 bases outside the gene matches. CDR3 length: 20 amino acids. From germline, CDR1 is MNHEY and CDR2 SMNVEV (reference sequence). CDR3 in amino acids: CASSPPTGYSGRPAGYEQYF. In DNA form, the CDR3 reads TGTGCCAGCAGTCCACCCACCGGGTATAGCGGGAGGCCCGCCGGGTACGAGCAGTACTTC.

The J gene is TRBJ2-7, the V gene TRBV29-1; D unresolved. V lost 4 bases and J 2 bases, leaving 9 bases between the germline ends. The germline CDR1 and CDR2 sequences are SQVTM and ANQGSEA. This CDR3 is 12 amino acids long. DNA for the CDR3: TGCAGCGTTGGGATTGGCACCTACGAGCAGTACTTC. Protein product: CSVGIGTYEQYF.

This clonotype has just one count. The genes are TRBV5-6 and TRBJ2-7; perhaps TRBD2 as D (5 bases). V gave up 4 bases and J gave up 4 bases, with 18 bases separating them. The CDR3 covers 15 residues. In germline, CDR1 is SGHDT, CDR2 YYEEEE. Written as DNA, the CDR3 is TGTGCCAGCAGCCAGGTCGGTGGGAGTCGATACGAGCAGTACTTC. Translated, it gives CASSQVGGSRYEQYF.

This rearrangement joins TRBV20-1 to TRBJ1-2; D is unclear. The V gene's germline CDR1 is DFQATT and CDR2 SNEGSKA (reference sequence). Trimming took off 1 base at V and 7 bases at J, with 16 bases between the two ends. This CDR3 region has 14 residues. The CDR3 DNA sequence: TGCAGTGCTAGAGCCCCGTCCGAGAGAACTGGCTACACCTTC. Translation gives CSARAPSERTGYTF.

The chain uses TRBV9 and TRBJ2-1, with 9 bases lining up with TRBD2. This CDR3 has 15 amino acids. Germline trimming cut 3 bases from V and 6 bases from J; bases unmatched to any gene: 7. Germline V gene sequence: CDR1 SGDLS, CDR2 YYNGEE. DNA for the CDR3: TGTGCCAGCAGCGCCGCGGGGGGGTACCCCAATGAGCAGTTCTTC. It translates to CASSAAGGYPNEQFF.

This rearrangement joins TRBV7-9 to TRBJ2-2; D unclear. The CDR3 loop spans 13 amino acids. The germline gives CDR1 SEHNR, CDR2 FQNEAQ (reference sequence). Trimming shortened V by 7 bases and J by 5 bases, and 11 bases separated the two germline ends. The CDR3 DNA reads as TGTGCCAGCACCACCGTTTGGACCGGGGAGCTGTTTTTT. Amino acid sequence: CASTTVWTGELFF.

V usage is TRBV7-8 and J usage is TRBJ1-2; 8 nucleotides line up with TRBD1. The CDR3 spans 13 residues. The V gene's germline CDR1 is SGHVS and CDR2 FQNEAQ. J was trimmed by 8 bases and V by 5 bases; bases with no gene match: 7. The CDR3, as DNA: TGTGCCAGCAGCATCGGACAGGGCAGGGGCTACACCTTC. Translation gives CASSIGQGRGYTF. Supplemented by reference TRBV7-8 and TRBJ1-2, the full variable domain reads GAGVSQSPRYKVAKRGQDVALRCDPISGHVSLFWYQQALGQGPEFLTYFQNEAQLDKSGLPSDRFFAERPEGSVSTLKIQRTQQEDSAVYLCASSIGQGRGYTFGSGTRLTVV.

V and J are TRBV27 and TRBJ2-7, with 8 bases aligning to TRBD1. Germline CDR1 and CDR2: MNHEY and SMNVEV (reference sequence). V was pared by 5 bases and J by 4 bases, with 7 bases of the junction left unmatched. The CDR3 length is 14 residues. As DNA, the CDR3 is TGTGCCAGCAGTGCCCGACAGGGGTTTTACGAGCAGTACTTC. Translated: CASSARQGFYEQYF.

The chain carries TRBV4-2 and TRBJ2-3; 10 nucleotides line up with TRBD2. The CDR3 spans 15 residues. V was clipped by 1 base and J by 7 bases; unmatched bases: 5. CDR1 is LGHNA and CDR2 is YNFKEQ in the germline V gene. CDR3: CASSQVTSGTNTQYF. The CDR3 coding sequence is TGTGCCAGCAGCCAAGTAACTAGCGGGACGAATACGCAGTATTTT.

This chain connects TRBV12-3 or TRBV12-4 to TRBJ1-1; D remains ambiguous. This CDR3 spans 13 amino acids. With 8 bases removed from V and 4 bases from J, the gap between germline ends came to 14 bases. For the CDR3, the DNA is TGTGCCAGCTCTCACTGGGGAACCACTGAAGCTTTCTTT. The encoded protein is CASSHWGTTEAFF.

The J gene is TRBJ1-2, the V gene TRBV23-1; D is uncertain. TRBV23-1 is an ORF, and what it does is uncertain. The CDR3 is made up of 8 amino acids. The CDR3 region is CAGIGYTF. The CDR3 region has the DNA TGCGCGGGAATCGGCTACACCTTC.

This chain joins TRBV5-6 and TRBJ2-2; D is ambiguous. Per the germline V gene, CDR1 is SGHDT and CDR2 is YYEEEE. CDR3 length equals 14 residues. Between the trimmed V and J ends, which lost 1 base and 6 bases, there was a span of 10 bases. The CDR3 region has the DNA TGTGCCAGCAGCTTGCTTTATAGTGCCGGGGAGCTGTTTTTT. It encodes CASSLLYSAGELFF.

This rearrangement joins TRBV7-9 to TRBJ2-3, with D unresolved. CDR3 length: 15 residues. Trimming stripped 7 bases from V and 0 bases from J, with 14 bases between. Germline CDR1 reads SEHNR; CDR2 reads FQNEAQ (reference sequence). DNA of the CDR3: TGTGCCAGCATCGAGATGACTTCTAGCACAGATACGCAGTATTTT. It yields the protein CASIEMTSSTDTQYF.

V and J are TRBV4-3 and TRBJ2-4, with 7 nucleotides matching TRBD2. Trimming removed 0 bases from V and 0 bases from J; junction bases left unmatched: 17. This CDR3 comprises 21 residues. CDR1 and CDR2 (germline): LGHNA, YSLEER. The CDR3 is CASSQDVGVAGAPLAKNIQYF. The CDR3 coding sequence is TGCGCCAGCAGCCAAGATGTCGGAGTGGCGGGAGCTCCCCTAGCCAAAAACATTCAGTACTTC.

The V gene is TRBV9, the J gene TRBJ1-2, with D perhaps TRBD1 (6 bases). CDR3 length: 17 amino acids. V lost 1 base and J 2 bases, leaving 18 bases between the germline ends. Germline lookup yields CDR1 SGDLS and CDR2 YYNGEE. The CDR3 nucleotides read TGTGCCAGCAGCGTAAGTCCTACAGGGCCGACGAACTATGGCTACACCTTC. Residues: CASSVSPTGPTNYGYTF. Drawing the rest from reference TRBV9 and TRBJ1-2, the complete variable domain is DSGVTQTPKHLITATGQRVTLRCSPRSGDLSVYWYQQSLDQGLQFLIQYYNGEERAKGNILERFSAQQFPDLHSELNLSSLELGDSALYFCASSVSPTGPTNYGYTFGSGTRLTVV.

J is TRBJ1-5 and V is TRBV10-3; no firm D call. The CDR3 covers 14 residues. The germline gives CDR1 ENHRY, CDR2 SYGVKD. Trimming removed 10 bases at V and 0 bases at J, with 13 bases between. This CDR3 reads CASQGSDSNQPQHF. In nucleotides, the CDR3 is TGTGCCAGTCAAGGGTCAGATAGCAATCAGCCCCAGCATTTT.

This clonotype was detected only a few times. The chain's CDR3 is CSVESGGAGTGELFF. The CDR3 DNA reads as TGCAGCGTTGAATCAGGGGGCGCCGGGACCGGGGAGCTGTTTTTT. The chain links TRBV29-1 to TRBJ2-2; TRBD1 aligns across 8 bases. The trim removed 2 bases at V and 5 bases at J, leaving 7 bases unmatched. The germline V gene has CDR1 SQVTM and CDR2 ANQGSEA. The CDR3 contains 15 residues.

The CDR3 reads CASSQLLTGFHYGYTF. CDR3 bases: TGTGCCAGCAGCCAACTCCTGACAGGGTTCCACTATGGCTACACCTTC. V and J are TRBV3-1 and TRBJ1-2, with TRBD1 matching over 7 bases. The CDR3 is made up of 16 amino acids. Losses at the gene ends were 2 bases for V and 3 bases for J; bases not matched to a gene: 9. Germline CDR1 reads LGHDT; CDR2 reads YNNKEL (reference sequence).

The gene calls are TRBV13 and TRBJ2-7; 7 bases are a match to TRBD1. This CDR3 spans 14 amino acids. Trimming cost V 5 bases and J 5 bases; bases outside gene matches: 9. Germline V CDR1 and CDR2: PRHDT, FYEKMQ (reference sequence). The CDR3 nucleotides read TGTGCCAGCAGCCTACGCGACAGGGTAGACGAGCAGTACTTC. It yields the protein CASSLRDRVDEQYF.

J is TRBJ2-4 and V is TRBV19; D is undetermined. V was cut by 0 bases and J by 15 bases, with 18 bases left in between. CDR3 length: 14 residues. CDR1 is LNHDA and CDR2 is SQIVND in the germline V gene (reference sequence). CDR3 in DNA: TGTGCCAGTAGTATAGAACCCCTTAAGCCCTTACTGTACTTC. Translating it yields CASSIEPLKPLLYF.

J is TRBJ1-1 and V is TRBV9; D possibly corresponds to TRBD1 (6 bases). V lost 4 bases and J 5 bases, leaving 18 bases between the germline ends. Germline V gene sequence: CDR1 SGDLS, CDR2 YYNGEE. The CDR3 loop spans 15 amino acids. The CDR3 protein is CASSPTGGGRTEAFF. The DNA for the CDR3 is TGTGCCAGCAGCCCCACCGGGGGGGGGCGGACTGAAGCTTTCTTT.

The V call is TRBV6-1, the J call TRBJ2-3, with D possibly being TRBD2 (6 bases). Germline V gene lookup returns CDR1 MNHNS and CDR2 SASEGT. This CDR3 contains 16 residues. The V end lost 2 bases, the J end lost 7 bases, and 19 bases lay between the germline ends. The CDR3 reads CASSEHTAGFTHTQYF. CDR3 coding DNA: TGTGCCAGCAGTGAACACACGGCGGGGTTCACTCATACGCAGTATTTT.

This sequence joins TRBV19 and TRBJ2-5; D unresolved. Germline CDR1 LNHDA, CDR2 SQIVND (reference sequence). The CDR3 runs 13 residues. V was trimmed by 3 bases and J by 4 bases, leaving 9 bases between them. DNA for the CDR3: TGTGCCAGTAGTATTTATGGGTCAGAGACCCAGTACTTC. Translation: CASSIYGSETQYF.

The genes are TRBV6-2 or TRBV6-3 and TRBJ2-7, with TRBD2 identical over 8 bases. Germline loops: CDR1 MNHEY, CDR2 SVGEGT. Losses at the gene ends were 1 base for V and 4 bases for J; bases not matched to a gene: 3. This CDR3 region has 14 residues. Here the CDR3 reads CASSYYGGAYEQYF. The CDR3 DNA is TGTGCCAGCAGTTACTACGGGGGGGCGTACGAGCAGTACTTC.

This chain links TRBV13 with TRBJ2-2; D is undetermined. The CDR3 totals 13 residues. Germline V gene data show CDR1 as PRHDT and CDR2 as FYEKMQ (reference sequence). V lost 2 bases to trimming and J lost 3 bases, with 4 bases between them. The CDR3 nucleotides are TGTGCCAGCAGCTTATTGTACACCGGGGAGCTGTTTTTT. This gives the protein CASSLLYTGELFF.

A single count supports this clonotype. V gene TRBV2 combines with J gene TRBJ2-2; 12 positions agree with TRBD1. The CDR3 runs 16 residues. Germline V gene sequence: CDR1 SNHLY, CDR2 FYNNEI. V lost 6 bases, J lost 4 bases, and 6 bases stayed unmatched. CDR3 in DNA: TGTGCCAGCAGGGGGGACAGGGGGCGCGTCACCGGGGAGCTGTTTTTT. It encodes CASRGDRGRVTGELFF.